These 29 T cell receptor beta chains came from one sample sequenced in a study of T cell repertoires in cytomegalovirus infection. Which antigens these TCRs recognize remains unknown. Each CDR3 protein is one row after TCRdb ran MiXCR on the reads. This sample has about 890,000 distinct CDR3 sequences, with roughly 30% found just once. Sequences were derived from cultured CD8+ T cells from PBMCs, sampled from culture after CMV antigen stimulation. Every receptor here comes from a human donor in good health (CMV status not recorded). Some clones in this sample may be carry-over from other donors' samples.

This chain connects TRBV7-9 to TRBJ2-2; TRBD2 matches 11 bases. This CDR3 region has 15 residues. The ends lost 5 bases at V and 5 bases at J; junction bases unmatched: 4. CDR1 and CDR2 from the germline V gene are SEHNR and FQNEAQ (reference sequence). The CDR3 sequence: CASSPGTSGTGELFF. CDR3 nucleotide sequence: TGTGCCAGCAGCCCTGGGACTAGCGGTACCGGGGAGCTGTTTTTT.

The V call is TRBV7-9, the J call TRBJ1-4; D unclear. The CDR3 length is 13 residues. V dropped 6 bases and J dropped 8 bases, with 13 bases sitting between them. The germline V gene encodes CDR1 SEHNR and CDR2 FQNEAQ (reference sequence). CDR3 amino acids: CASRPQRKEKLFF. The CDR3 region has the DNA TGTGCCAGCAGACCTCAGCGTAAGGAAAAACTGTTTTTT.

The genes are TRBV14 and TRBJ1-2; the D is unclear. Trimming cost V 2 bases and J 4 bases, with 5 bases left between them. The CDR3 runs to 12 residues. The V gene's germline CDR1 is SGHDN and CDR2 FVKESK. The CDR3 DNA follows: TGTGCCAGCAGCCAACACGGCTATGGCTACACCTTC. Protein sequence: CASSQHGYGYTF. The variable domain in full, with the rest retrieved from reference TRBV14 and TRBJ1-2, is EAGVTQFPSHSVIEKGQTVTLRCDPISGHDNLYWYRRVMGKEIKFLLHFVKESKQDESGMPNNRFLAERTGGTYSTLKVQPAELEDSGVYFCASSQHGYGYTFGSGTRLTVV.

V is TRBV7-8 and J is TRBJ2-5, with 7 bases fitting TRBD1. Looked up from germline, CDR1 is SGHVS and CDR2 is FQNEAQ. J gave up 5 bases and V 1 base, and 4 bases lay outside the gene matches. CDR3 length: 14 amino acids. The CDR3 region has the DNA TGTGCCAGCAGCTTAGTGGGACAGTTGGAGACCCAGTACTTC. It yields the protein CASSLVGQLETQYF.

This clonotype was observed many times. This rearrangement joins TRBV7-6 to TRBJ1-1; TRBD1 might be the D (5 bases). This CDR3 has 14 residues. Trimming removed 6 bases from V and 3 bases from J, with 14 bases in between. Germline V gene lookup returns CDR1 SGHVS and CDR2 FNYEAQ. The CDR3 DNA reads TGTGCCAGCAGTCGTAGCGGGGGAGACACTGAAGCTTTCTTT. It specifies CASSRSGGDTEAFF.

The V and J genes are TRBV29-1 and TRBJ2-1; no clear D. Between the trimmed V and J ends, which lost 3 bases and 9 bases, there was a span of 12 bases. The CDR3 has 12 amino acids. The germline V gene encodes CDR1 SQVTM and CDR2 ANQGSEA. The DNA of the CDR3 is TGCAGCGTTGAGGCAGTCCGGTCTGAGCAGTTCTTC. Its translation: CSVEAVRSEQFF.

The V and J genes are TRBV20-1 and TRBJ2-5; 8 bases match TRBD2. The CDR3 length is 16 residues. Germline assignment: CDR1 DFQATT and CDR2 SNEGSKA (reference sequence). Trimming at V came to 3 bases and at J to 4 bases, leaving 13 bases not matched to a gene. The CDR3 DNA reads as TGCAGTGCTAGTCAGGGTCCGGGACTAGTTTCAGAGACCCAGTACTTC. Amino acid sequence: CSASQGPGLVSETQYF.

The chain couples TRBV4-2 to TRBJ2-2, with TRBD2 matching over 16 bases. The ends lost 4 bases at V and 4 bases at J; junction bases unmatched: 6. Germline-derived CDR1 and CDR2 are LGHNA and YNFKEQ. The CDR3 totals 18 residues. Here the CDR3 reads CASSPGTSGGAGTGELFF. CDR3 coding DNA: TGTGCCAGCAGCCCCGGGACTAGCGGGGGGGCGGGCACCGGGGAGCTGTTTTTT.

This clonotype appeared a few times. The chain employs TRBV5-5 and TRBJ2-3; D possibly corresponds to TRBD2 (5 bases). CDR1 is SGHKS and CDR2 is YYEKEE in the germline V gene (reference sequence). The CDR3 extends over 16 amino acids. Trimming removed 2 bases from V and 2 bases from J, with 15 bases in between. CDR3 in DNA: TGTGCCAGCAGCTTTCCCCGGGGAGACCCCACAGATACGCAGTATTTT. Encoded protein: CASSFPRGDPTDTQYF.

This clonotype was observed many times. J is TRBJ1-3 and V is TRBV7-8, with 8 bases matching TRBD1. The germline gives CDR1 SGHVS, CDR2 FQNEAQ. The junction had 7 bases not matched to a gene; V was cut back by 3 bases and J by 3 bases. The CDR3 extends over 16 amino acids. The CDR3 DNA follows: TGTGCCAGCAGCTTTCAGACAGGGGACTTTGGAAACACCATATATTTT. Amino acid sequence: CASSFQTGDFGNTIYF.

The chain uses TRBV7-9 and TRBJ2-6, with a possible D match to TRBD1 (6 bases). V shed 3 bases and J shed 0 bases, with 9 bases lying between them. CDR1 and CDR2 from the germline V gene are SEHNR and FQNEAQ (reference sequence). There are 16 residues in the CDR3. The CDR3 loop reads CASSFPDSSGANVLTF. CDR3 DNA: TGTGCCAGCAGCTTCCCGGACAGCTCTGGGGCCAACGTCCTGACTTTC.

CDR3 residues: CASSWGGLEVLADNEQFF. DNA for the CDR3: TGTGCCAGCAGCTGGGGGGGACTAGAAGTCCTCGCCGACAATGAGCAGTTCTTC. The J gene is TRBJ2-1, the V gene TRBV5-8, with 8 nucleotides matching TRBD2. Germline-derived CDR1 and CDR2 are SGHTS and YDEGEE. Losses at the gene ends were 3 bases for V and 5 bases for J; bases not matched to a gene: 16. There are 18 residues in the CDR3.

Regarding this clonotype: A read error may account for a junction end that differs from germline. J is TRBJ1-2 and V is TRBV7-6; 8 bases agree with TRBD1. Per the germline V gene, CDR1 is SGHVS and CDR2 is FNYEAQ. The CDR3 has 16 amino acids. The CDR3 loop reads CVSSLRDRGTSDGYTF. CDR3 DNA: TGTGTCAGCAGCTTGAGAGACAGGGGTACTTCAGATGGCTACACCTTC.

This clonotype has only a few counts. The V call is TRBV7-6, the J call TRBJ2-7; 9 nucleotides agree with TRBD1. V shed 2 bases and J 5 bases; nucleotides not matched to a gene: 10. The CDR3 is made up of 16 amino acids. Germline values: CDR1 SGHVS, CDR2 FNYEAQ. CDR3 in DNA: TGTGCCAGCAGCTTATATGGGGGTGACAGGGGGAACGAGCAGTACTTC. The encoded protein is CASSLYGGDRGNEQYF. Based on the CDR3 plus reference TRBV7-6 and TRBJ2-7, the full variable domain is GAGVSQSPRYKVTKRGQDVALRCDPISGHVSLYWYRQALGQGPEFLTYFNYEAQQDKSGLPNDRFSAERPEGSISTLTIQRTEQRDSAMYRCASSLYGGDRGNEQYFGPGTRLTVT.

This clonotype was detected only once. V usage is TRBV6-5 and J usage is TRBJ1-3, with D possibly TRBD1 on 5 matching bases. Germline V gives CDR1 MNHEY, CDR2 SVGAGI. Trimming pared 5 bases from V and 0 bases from J, leaving 11 bases between. The CDR3 is 15 amino acids. CDR3 residues: CASSPSDNSGNTIYF. In DNA, the CDR3 is TGTGCCAGCAGTCCCTCGGACAACTCTGGAAACACCATATATTTT.

This clonotype was seen a few times. This rearrangement joins TRBV6-1 to TRBJ2-3; D not resolved. The CDR3 totals 16 residues. Trimming shortened V by 5 bases and J by 1 base, and 16 bases separated the two germline ends. Germline CDR1 reads MNHNS; CDR2 reads SASEGT. CDR3 bases: TGTGCCAGCAGTCCCTTCCCAATAATGGGCACAGATACGCAGTATTTT. Amino acid sequence: CASSPFPIMGTDTQYF.

This clonotype was seen many times. The V and J genes are TRBV11-3 and TRBJ2-5, with 7 bases lining up with TRBD2. Germline V gene lookup returns CDR1 SGHNT and CDR2 YENEEA. This CDR3 region has 15 residues. The V segment lost 3 bases and the J segment 1 base; nucleotides outside the gene matches: 5. DNA for the CDR3: TGTGCCAGCAGCTTGGGAGGGACTACCCAAGAGACCCAGTACTTC. Amino acid sequence: CASSLGGTTQETQYF.

This clonotype showed up just a few times. This chain joins TRBV10-3 and TRBJ2-3; 7 bases are a match to TRBD2. Germline V gene lookup returns CDR1 ENHRY and CDR2 SYGVKD. V shed 6 bases and J 1 base; nucleotides not matched to a gene: 10. The CDR3 sequence is 16 residues long. The CDR3 here is CAIRLRLATGTDTQYF. The DNA of the CDR3 is TGTGCCATCAGGCTCCGACTAGCCACAGGCACAGATACGCAGTATTTT.

There are a few counts of this clonotype. The V gene is TRBV6-2 or TRBV6-3, the J gene TRBJ2-2, with TRBD1 matching 7 bases. J was trimmed by 6 bases and V by 0 bases; bases with no gene match: 7. The CDR3 length is 16 residues. CDR1 and CDR2 from the germline V gene are MNHEY and SVGEGT. The CDR3 region has the DNA TGTGCCAGCAGTTACTCGAGAGACAGGGTGTCCGGGGAGCTGTTTTTT. Encoded protein: CASSYSRDRVSGELFF.

The V call is TRBV9, the J call TRBJ2-2, with D perhaps TRBD1 or TRBD2 (5 bases each). V lost 0 bases and J lost 0, with 12 bases in between. This CDR3 comprises 17 residues. Germline assignment: CDR1 SGDLS and CDR2 YYNGEE. CDR3 loop: CASSVGQGVANTGELFF. CDR3 DNA sequence: TGTGCCAGCAGCGTAGGTCAGGGAGTCGCGAACACCGGGGAGCTGTTTTTT.

This clonotype was seen only a few times. This chain joins TRBV15 and TRBJ2-7; D call uncertain. Trimming shortened V by 3 bases and J by 6 bases, and 12 bases separated the two germline ends. Germline lookup yields CDR1 LNHNV and CDR2 YYDKDF (reference sequence). There are 13 residues in the CDR3. CDR3 sequence: CATSSSRRSEQYF. CDR3 coding DNA: TGTGCCACCAGCAGTTCCCGACGCAGCGAGCAGTACTTC.

The chain recombines TRBV27 with TRBJ2-5; 7 bases are a match to TRBD1. This CDR3 has 17 amino acids. CDR1 MNHEY and CDR2 SMNVEV come from the germline V gene (reference sequence). The J segment lost 5 bases and the V segment lost 2 bases, leaving 14 bases of the junction unmatched. CDR3 in DNA: TGTGCCAGCAGTTTACTAACTAACAGGGGCTTAATGGAGACCCAGTACTTC. This encodes CASSLLTNRGLMETQYF.

This clonotype was seen a single time. The chain joins TRBV6-5 to TRBJ1-1, with 10 nucleotides matching TRBD1. CDR3 length: 17 residues. Germline CDR1 MNHEY, CDR2 SVGAGI. V shed 7 bases and J 0 bases; nucleotides not matched to a gene: 11. The CDR3 DNA reads as TGTGCCAGCACCTACAAGGAGACAGGGGGCATGAACACTGAAGCTTTCTTT. Translation: CASTYKETGGMNTEAFF.

This sequence joins TRBV18 and TRBJ2-3; the match to TRBD2 covers 15 bases. CDR3 length: 18 amino acids. Germline lookup yields CDR1 KGHSH and CDR2 LQKENI. V trimming: 2 bases; J trimming: 6 bases; junction bases outside the gene matches: 9. The CDR3 here is CASSPGTSGGPLRDTQYF. For the CDR3, the DNA is TGTGCCAGCTCACCAGGGACTAGCGGGGGGCCGCTAAGGGATACGCAGTATTTT.

The sample holds a few counts of this clonotype. The chain uses TRBV29-1 and TRBJ2-5, with 8 bases fitting TRBD1. Germline V gene sequence: CDR1 SQVTM, CDR2 ANQGSEA. CDR3 size: 14 residues. V was clipped by 3 bases and J by 2 bases; unmatched bases: 5. CDR3 DNA sequence: TGCAGCGTTGATTGGGACAGGCCACAAGAGACCCAGTACTTC. The encoded protein is CSVDWDRPQETQYF.

V gene TRBV7-6 combines with J gene TRBJ2-7; 12 bases match TRBD2. The CDR3 has 19 residues. J was trimmed by 2 bases and V by 1 base; bases with no gene match: 12. Germline V gives CDR1 SGHVS, CDR2 FNYEAQ. In nucleotides, the CDR3 is TGTGCCAGCAGCTTAGGGACTAGCGGGGCCTCCTCGGGCCCCTACGAGCAGTACTTC. It specifies CASSLGTSGASSGPYEQYF.

This clonotype was counted between two and nine times. The chain uses TRBV6-2 or TRBV6-3 and TRBJ2-4, with D unclear. Germline V gives CDR1 MNHEY, CDR2 SVGEGT. V was trimmed by 2 bases and J by 1 base, leaving 12 bases between them. There are 16 residues in the CDR3. The CDR3 DNA reads as TGTGCCAGCAGTTACAATTATGCCCAGGCCAAAAACATTCAGTACTTC. Amino acids: CASSYNYAQAKNIQYF.

The chain uses TRBV19 and TRBJ1-5, with 9 nucleotides matching TRBD1. The ends lost 5 bases at V and 4 bases at J; junction bases unmatched: 9. Germline V gene data show CDR1 as LNHDA and CDR2 as SQIVND (reference sequence). The length of the CDR3 is 16 residues. Written as DNA, the CDR3 is TGTGCCAGTAGTCCCCGGGGGACAGGGCTAAATCAGCCCCAGCATTTT. Translated: CASSPRGTGLNQPQHF.

This clonotype was observed a handful of times. The chain carries TRBV10-3 and TRBJ2-2; D ambiguous. CDR1 ENHRY and CDR2 SYGVKD come from the germline V gene. Trimming took 0 bases from V and 4 from J, leaving 18 bases between them. The length of the CDR3 is 18 residues. The CDR3 region has the DNA TGTGCCATCAGTGAGTCGGGTGAAAGGGCTTTAACCACCGGGGAGCTGTTTTTT. Translating gives CAISESGERALTTGELFF.